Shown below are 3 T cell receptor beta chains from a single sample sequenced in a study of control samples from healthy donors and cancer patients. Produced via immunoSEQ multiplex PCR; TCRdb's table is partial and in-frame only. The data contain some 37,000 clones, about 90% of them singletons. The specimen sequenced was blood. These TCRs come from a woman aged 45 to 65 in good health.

CDR3 in DNA: TGTGCCACCCGGACCACTGACCACTATGGCTACACCTTC. Amino acids: CATRTTDHYGYTF. The chain has TRBV28 and TRBJ1-2; D remains ambiguous. With 10 bases removed from V and 3 bases from J, the gap between germline ends came to 15 bases. The CDR3 extends over 13 amino acids. Germline CDR1 MDHEN, CDR2 SYDVKM.

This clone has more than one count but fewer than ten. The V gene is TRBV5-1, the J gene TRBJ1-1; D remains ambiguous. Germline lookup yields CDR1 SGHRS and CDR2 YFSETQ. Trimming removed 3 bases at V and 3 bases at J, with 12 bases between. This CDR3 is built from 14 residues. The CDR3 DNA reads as TGCGCCAGCAGCTCCGCTGGGTTGGACACTGAAGCTTTCTTT. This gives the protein CASSSAGLDTEAFF.

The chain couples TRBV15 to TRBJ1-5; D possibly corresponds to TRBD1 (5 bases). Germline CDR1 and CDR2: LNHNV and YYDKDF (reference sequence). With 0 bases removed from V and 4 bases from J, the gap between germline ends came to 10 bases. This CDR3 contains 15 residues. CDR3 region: CATSRDRRGNQPQHF. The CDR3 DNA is TGTGCCACCAGCAGAGATAGACGGGGGAATCAGCCCCAGCATTTT.